These 31 T cell receptor beta chains originate from one sample sequenced in a study of cytomegalovirus exposure and HLA in healthy donors. Vbeta (60) and Jbeta (13) primers were used in the PCR. Produced via immunoSEQ multiplex PCR; TCRdb's table is partial and in-frame only. The table includes about 110,000 clones, about four fifths detected once. Sequencing was done on a sample of PBMCs. These receptor sequences come from a woman aged 60-75 years in good health and CMV-seropositive.

The rearrangement uses TRBV6-5 and TRBJ1-4; 7 nucleotides agree with TRBD1. V was pared by 2 bases and J by 7 bases, with 4 bases of the junction left unmatched. Germline V CDR1 and CDR2: MNHEY, SVGAGI. This CDR3 region has 14 residues. The CDR3 sequence is CASSYRGLGEKLFF. DNA for the CDR3: TGTGCCAGCAGTTACAGGGGGCTCGGTGAAAAACTGTTTTTT.

V and J are TRBV9 and TRBJ2-1; 7 nucleotides align to TRBD1. V was clipped by 3 bases and J by 10 bases; unmatched bases: 13. The V gene's germline CDR1 is SGDLS and CDR2 YYNGEE. CDR3 length: 15 residues. CDR3 protein: CASSGGQVITPEQFF. CDR3 DNA: TGTGCCAGCAGCGGCGGACAGGTCATTACCCCCGAGCAGTTCTTC.

This clone showed up just a few times. V gene TRBV13 combines with J gene TRBJ1-2; D perhaps matches TRBD1 (5 bases). CDR1 PRHDT and CDR2 FYEKMQ come from the germline V gene (reference sequence). V was clipped by 0 bases and J by 6 bases, with 20 bases between them. The CDR3 is 17 amino acids. The CDR3 DNA sequence: TGTGCCAGCAGCTTAGGCGCAGGGCGGAGGGATCCCCATGGCTACACCTTC. It yields the protein CASSLGAGRRDPHGYTF.

The chain joins TRBV19 to TRBJ1-1, with no clear D. This CDR3 is 13 amino acids long. Germline V lookup: CDR1 LNHDA, CDR2 SQIVND (reference sequence). Trimming removed 4 bases at V and 0 bases at J, with 6 bases between. The DNA of the CDR3 is TGTGCCAGTAGTACGCGGATGAACACTGAAGCTTTCTTT. Amino acids: CASSTRMNTEAFF.

In its sample, this clone was seen once. V and J are TRBV6-4 and TRBJ1-1; tentative D call: TRBD1 (5 bases). Germline V gene lookup returns CDR1 MRHNA and CDR2 SNTAGT. Trimming removed 8 bases at V and 1 base at J, with 17 bases between. The CDR3 contains 15 residues. The CDR3 protein is CASRFDGHQNTEAFF. The CDR3 nucleotides are TGTGCCAGCCGATTCGACGGACATCAGAACACTGAAGCTTTCTTT.

The rearrangement links TRBV7-9 to TRBJ1-1; D is unresolved. Germline V lookup: CDR1 SEHNR, CDR2 FQNEAQ (reference sequence). V dropped 6 bases and J dropped 5 bases, with 13 bases sitting between them. The CDR3 length is 13 residues. The DNA for the CDR3 is TGTGCCAGCAGAAACGCGGGGTGGACTGAAGCTTTCTTT. This encodes CASRNAGWTEAFF.

Written as DNA, the CDR3 is TGCAGCGCCGGGGGACTAGCGGGAGGGCCGTCGCAGTTCTTC. It yields the protein CSAGGLAGGPSQFF. The rearrangement uses TRBV29-1 and TRBJ2-1, with 16 bases lining up with TRBD2. Germline trimming cut 7 bases from V and 12 bases from J; bases unmatched to any gene: 9. The CDR3 sequence is 14 residues long. Germline assignment: CDR1 SQVTM and CDR2 ANQGSEA.

The rearrangement joins TRBV6-5 to TRBJ2-7; 7 nucleotides align to TRBD2. The V gene end was trimmed by 8 bases and the J gene end by 3 bases; junction bases not matched to a gene: 7. The germline gives CDR1 MNHEY, CDR2 SVGAGI. This CDR3 region has 13 residues. CDR3: CASRSGGIYEQYF. The CDR3, as DNA: TGTGCCAGCCGTTCGGGGGGAATCTACGAGCAGTACTTC.

This clone was counted only a few times. The chain links TRBV6-5 to TRBJ1-1; D is unclear. Trimming shortened V by 3 bases and J by 5 bases, and 10 bases separated the two germline ends. CDR1 MNHEY and CDR2 SVGAGI come from the germline V gene. The CDR3 contains 13 residues. The CDR3 sequence is CASSYRGETEAFF. The CDR3 bases are TGTGCCAGCAGTTATCGGGGAGAAACTGAAGCTTTCTTT.

V and J are TRBV5-1 and TRBJ2-5; 13 positions match TRBD2. The CDR3 runs 17 residues. V trimming: 4 bases; J trimming: 1 base; junction bases outside the gene matches: 7. Germline V gives CDR1 SGHRS, CDR2 YFSETQ. CDR3 nucleotides: TGCGCCAGCAGCCCGGGGACTAGCGGGACGGGCCAAGAGACCCAGTACTTC. Its protein product is CASSPGTSGTGQETQYF.

This clone has a handful of counts. The chain has TRBV6-1 and TRBJ1-2, with D perhaps TRBD1 (5 bases). This CDR3 has 15 residues. V was shortened by 1 base and J by 4 bases, with 13 bases between the two germline ends. Germline V lookup: CDR1 MNHNS, CDR2 SASEGT. Here the CDR3 reads CASSEEYPGSYGYTF. CDR3 nucleotide sequence: TGTGCCAGCAGTGAAGAGTACCCAGGGTCCTATGGCTACACCTTC.

This rearrangement joins TRBV5-4 to TRBJ1-2, with D possibly matching TRBD1 (5 bases). This CDR3 is 14 amino acids long. Germline CDR1 is SGHNT and CDR2 is YYREEE (reference sequence). V lost 2 bases and J 2 bases, leaving 10 bases between the germline ends. CDR3 residues: CASSLSGNNYGYTF. In DNA, the CDR3 is TGTGCCAGCAGCTTATCAGGGAACAACTATGGCTACACCTTC.

The chain links TRBV27 to TRBJ1-4; D not resolved. The germline V and J ends were trimmed by 4 bases and 3 bases, with 18 bases remaining between them. The CDR3 spans 17 residues. Germline CDR1 and CDR2: MNHEY and SMNVEV (reference sequence). CDR3 DNA sequence: TGTGCCAGCAGTTCCTTACAGATCCCCCCGGCTAATGAAAAACTGTTTTTT. The encoded protein is CASSSLQIPPANEKLFF.

The chain is built from TRBV21-1 and TRBJ1-2; TRBD1, the table's D call, lacks a check against the DNA. TRBV21-1 is noted as a pseudogene. CDR3 length: 21 residues. In DNA, the CDR3 is TGTGCCAGCAGCGAAGAGACCGAGGAGGGAGACAGGGGGCATCGGGTAGGTGGCTACACCTTC. This gives the protein CASSEETEEGDRGHRVGGYTF.

The rearrangement joins TRBV6-5 to TRBJ2-5; D is uncertain. The J call may be incorrect, as the DNA end agrees better with TRBJ2-7. CDR1 is MNHEY and CDR2 is SVGAGI in the germline V gene. CDR3 length: 13 residues. This chain's CDR3 is CASSYSVRYEQYF. For the CDR3, the DNA is TGTGCCAGCAGTTACTCGGTTCGATACGAGCAGTACTTC.

This clone has only one observation. V and J are TRBV2 and TRBJ2-5, with D possibly TRBD2 on 5 matching bases. V was pared by 1 base and J by 4 bases, with 16 bases between. The CDR3 runs to 16 residues. Per the germline V gene, CDR1 is SNHLY and CDR2 is FYNNEI. CDR3 loop: CASSEVLEGRRETQYF. The CDR3 region has the DNA TGTGCCAGCAGTGAAGTTCTTGAGGGTAGAAGAGAGACCCAGTACTTC.

V is TRBV7-2 and J is TRBJ1-2; no clear D gene. The V end was cut by 5 bases, the J end by 5 bases, with 9 bases between. The CDR3 runs to 12 residues. Germline CDR1 and CDR2: SGHTA and FQGNSA. The CDR3 DNA reads TGTGCCAGCAGCCACCAGGCTTATGGCTACACCTTC. Its translation: CASSHQAYGYTF.

The chain joins TRBV30 to TRBJ1-6; D remains ambiguous. This CDR3 comprises 14 residues. Germline-derived CDR1 and CDR2 are GTSNPN and SVGIG (reference sequence). DNA for the CDR3: TGTGCTTATGTGGTGGGTCCGGGAGGCTCACCCCTCCACTTT. Residues: CAYVVGPGGSPLHF.

The V call is TRBV29-1, the J call TRBJ1-1; D possibly corresponds to TRBD1 (6 bases). The V gene lost 7 bases and the J gene lost 8 bases, with 17 bases spanning the gap. Looked up from germline, CDR1 is SQVTM and CDR2 is ANQGSEA. This CDR3 has 12 amino acids. The CDR3 DNA reads as TGCAGCGGCTACAGGGTTGATTCGGAAGCTTTCTTT. Translation gives CSGYRVDSEAFF.

This sequence joins TRBV30 and TRBJ2-1; unclear D gene. The germline V gene has CDR1 GTSNPN and CDR2 SVGIG (reference sequence). CDR3 length: 13 amino acids. V lost 2 bases and J 9 bases, leaving 14 bases between the germline ends. Here the CDR3 reads CAWSLGFPSEQFF. For the CDR3, the DNA is TGTGCCTGGAGTTTGGGTTTTCCTAGTGAGCAGTTCTTC.

This clone showed up just once. The chain joins TRBV19 to TRBJ2-7, with a possible D match to TRBD1 (5 bases). V shed 3 bases and J shed 4 bases, with 10 bases lying between them. The germline V gene has CDR1 LNHDA and CDR2 SQIVND (reference sequence). The CDR3 length is 13 residues. The CDR3 DNA follows: TGTGCCAGTAGTATGACAGCGCTATACGAGCAGTACTTC. Translated: CASSMTALYEQYF.

This rearrangement joins TRBV2 to TRBJ2-1, with D perhaps TRBD2 (5 bases). The CDR3 has 14 amino acids. Germline assignment: CDR1 SNHLY and CDR2 FYNNEI. V was clipped by 7 bases and J by 4 bases, with 14 bases between them. CDR3 residues: CASTRLDSYNEQFF. The CDR3 DNA sequence: TGTGCCAGCACTCGCCTGGACTCGTACAATGAGCAGTTCTTC.

The CDR3 reads CASSSLLAGGNEQYF. CDR3 DNA: TGTGCCAGCAGTTCCCTCTTAGCGGGAGGAAACGAGCAGTACTTC. The chain links TRBV28 to TRBJ2-7; 10 bases agree with TRBD2. V was clipped by 4 bases and J by 5 bases; unmatched bases: 8. CDR3 length equals 15 residues. The germline V gene encodes CDR1 MDHEN and CDR2 SYDVKM. The full variable domain, in which reference TRBV28 and TRBJ2-7 provide the parts outside the CDR3, is DVKVTQSSRYLVKRTGEKVFLECVQDMDHENMFWYRQDPGLGLRLIYFSYDVKMKEKGDIPEGYSVSREKKERFSLILESASTNQTSMYLCASSSLLAGGNEQYFGPGTRLTVT.

This rearrangement joins TRBV25-1 to TRBJ2-7; 10 positions agree with TRBD1. Germline CDR1 reads MGHDK; CDR2 reads SYGVNS. Trimming at V came to 7 bases and at J to 5 bases, leaving 14 bases not matched to a gene. The CDR3 consists of 16 residues. The CDR3 region is CASTSTPGQGSHEQYF. Written as DNA, the CDR3 is TGTGCCAGCACATCAACGCCGGGACAGGGGTCCCACGAGCAGTACTTC.

A note on this clone: Other DNA sequences in the same sample also yield this CDR3. This rearrangement joins TRBV6-6 to TRBJ1-1; 7 nucleotides align to TRBD1. V lost 1 base to trimming and J lost 3 bases; unmatched junction nucleotides: 5. The length of the CDR3 is 15 residues. CDR1 MNHNY and CDR2 SVGAGI come from the germline V gene (reference sequence). CDR3 in DNA: TGTGCCAGCAGTTACTTGGACAGGATTGACACTGAAGCTTTCTTT. This gives the protein CASSYLDRIDTEAFF.

The CDR3 DNA reads TGTGCCAGCGGAACCAGCGAATCTTACACTGAAGCTTTCTTT. This gives the protein CASGTSESYTEAFF. The V call is TRBV9, the J call TRBJ1-1; D uncertain. CDR3 length equals 14 residues. Trimming took off 7 bases at V and 3 bases at J, with 16 bases between the two ends. Germline V gives CDR1 SGDLS, CDR2 YYNGEE.

V usage is TRBV27 and J usage is TRBJ1-4, with a tentative D call TRBD1 (5 bases). Per germline, CDR1 MNHEY and CDR2 SMNVEV (reference sequence). The CDR3 is made up of 15 amino acids. The V and J ends lost 4 bases and 6 bases respectively, with 15 bases between them. The CDR3 here is CASSSLGGEDEKLFF. CDR3 in DNA: TGTGCCAGCAGTTCCTTGGGGGGTGAGGATGAAAAACTGTTTTTT.

This chain's CDR3 is CASSTQDRVGEQYF. CDR3 sequence (DNA): TGCGCCAGCAGCACCCAGGACAGGGTAGGCGAGCAGTACTTC. The J gene is TRBJ2-7, the V gene TRBV5-1; 8 bases match TRBD1. V lost 4 bases and J lost 6; bases outside the gene matches: 9. CDR3 length: 14 residues. CDR1 is SGHRS, CDR2 YFSETQ, per germline. Combining the CDR3 with reference TRBV5-1 and TRBJ2-7 gives the whole variable domain KAGVTQTPRYLIKTRGQQVTLSCSPISGHRSVSWYQQTPGQGLQFLFEYFSETQRNKGNFPGRFSGRQFSNSRSEMNVSTLELGDSALYLCASSTQDRVGEQYFGPGTRLTVT.

The chain has TRBV7-9 and TRBJ2-5; D possibly corresponds to TRBD1 (6 bases). Germline loops: CDR1 SEHNR, CDR2 FQNEAQ (reference sequence). Trimming left V 5 bases short and J 0 bases short, with 19 bases between. CDR3 size: 17 residues. In DNA, the CDR3 is TGTGCCAGCAGCCGTACCTGGTTCCGGGACAACCAAGAGACCCAGTACTTC. As protein: CASSRTWFRDNQETQYF.

This rearrangement joins TRBV6-1 to TRBJ2-5; the D is unclear. Germline CDR1 is MNHNS and CDR2 is SASEGT. V was shortened by 2 bases and J by 5 bases, with 12 bases between the two germline ends. The CDR3 spans 14 residues. In DNA form, the CDR3 reads TGTGCCAGCAGTGAAAACTCGGGTACGGAGACCCAGTACTTC. It specifies CASSENSGTETQYF.

This clone is a singleton in its sample. V usage is TRBV5-4 and J usage is TRBJ2-1; tentative D call: TRBD2 (6 bases). The germline CDR1 and CDR2 sequences are SGHNT and YYREEE (reference sequence). The CDR3 totals 13 residues. Trimming removed 4 bases at V and 8 bases at J, with 13 bases between. CDR3 amino acids: CASSRRGPYEQFF. DNA of the CDR3: TGTGCCAGCAGCCGGCGGGGACCTTATGAGCAGTTCTTC.